Listed below are T cell receptor beta chains from one sample, sequenced in a study of graft-versus-host responses after intestinal transplantation. Generated by immunoSEQ multiplex PCR, the TCRdb table keeps only in-frame clones and is missing some. The sample has 100,000 or so clones; approximately 92% are singletons. Their specific antigens are unknown. Sequenced here: unstimulated CD8+ T cells sorted from spleen or lymph node cells, sampled before transplant. Receptors originate from a human donor who was the organ donor for an intestinal transplant. The CDR3 runs from the conserved cysteine through the conserved F or W. The D gene is left open where the match is weak. Expanded clones are given a class, and other clones once, few, many or no size at all.

TRBJ2-5 | TRBV21-1 | 16 | NA | NA | CASGRLAGEPQETQYF | TGTGCCAGCGGGAGGCTAGCGGGAGAACCCCAAGAGACCCAGTACTTC
TRBJ2-7 | TRBV27 | 14 | TRBD2 | NA | CASSAGTTTYEQYF | TGTGCCAGCAGCGCCGGGACTACGACCTACGAGCAGTACTTC
TRBJ2-3 | TRBV5-6 | 16 | NA | NA | CASSSGGIGGPDTQYF | TGTGCCAGCAGCTCAGGCGGGATTGGTGGCCCAGATACGCAGTATTTT
TRBJ1-1 | TRBV4-1 | 12 | NA | NA | CASSQKGGEAFF | TGCGCCAGCAGCCAAAAAGGGGGTGAAGCTTTCTTT
TRBJ2-7 | TRBV28 | 16 | NA | NA | CASSFPPGIRGYEQYF | TGTGCCAGCAGTTTCCCCCCCGGGATCAGGGGCTACGAGCAGTACTTC
TRBJ1-1 | TRBV7-9 | 14 | NA | NA | CASSLARTNTEAFF | TGTGCCAGCAGCTTAGCGCGAACGAACACTGAAGCTTTCTTT
TRBJ2-7 | TRBV11-2 | 13 | NA | NA | CASSDSRPYEQYF | TGTGCCAGCAGCGACTCGAGGCCCTACGAGCAGTACTTC
TRBJ2-7 | TRBV6-1 | 15 | NA | NA | CASSDLAARIPEQYF | TGTGCCAGCAGTGATTTGGCCGCTCGCATCCCCGAGCAGTACTTC
TRBJ1-2 | TRBV19 | 14 | NA | NA | CASSIALGDYGYTF | TGTGCCAGTAGTATAGCCCTCGGAGACTATGGCTACACCTTC
TRBJ1-4 | TRBV27 | 17 | TRBD1 | NA | CASSLGGQHATNEKLFF | TGTGCCAGCAGTTTAGGGGGACAGCATGCAACTAATGAAAAACTGTTTTTT
TRBJ1-6 | TRBV9 | 15 | NA | once | CASSVVAERNSPLHF | TGTGCCAGCAGCGTAGTAGCGGAAAGGAATTCACCCCTCCACTTT
TRBJ2-3 | TRBV28 | 18 | TRBD2 | once | CASSYPRGAGGPVDTQYF | TGTGCCAGCAGTTACCCCAGGGGGGCGGGAGGGCCGGTGGATACGCAGTATTTT
TRBJ2-5 | TRBV6-5 | 15 | TRBD2 | NA | CATGTSGGAGETQYF | TGTGCCACCGGGACTAGCGGGGGGGCCGGGGAGACCCAGTACTTC
TRBJ1-1 | TRBV5-4 | 14 | TRBD1 | NA | CASSFGGQAYEAFF | TGTGCCAGCAGCTTTGGGGGACAGGCGTATGAAGCTTTCTTT
TRBJ2-3 | TRBV7-2 | 16 | NA | NA | CASSLAGRPGTDTQYF | TGTGCCAGCAGCTTAGCGGGGCGGCCGGGCACAGATACGCAGTATTTT
TRBJ1-4 | TRBV6-5 | 15 | NA | NA | CASSYSEGSREKLFF | TGTGCCAGCAGTTACTCTGAGGGCAGTCGGGAAAAACTGTTTTTT
TRBJ2-2 | TRBV4-2 | 12 | NA | NA | CASLRGTGELFF | TGTGCCAGCTTACGAGGGACCGGGGAGCTGTTTTTT
TRBJ2-5 | TRBV27 | 14 | NA | NA | CASSTLQGLETQYF | TGTGCCAGCAGTACCCTCCAGGGGTTAGAGACCCAGTACTTC
TRBJ2-2 | TRBV29-1 | 17 | TRBD1 | NA | CSVEVGTGGIRTGELFF | TGCAGCGTTGAAGTAGGCACAGGGGGCATTCGCACCGGGGAGCTGTTTTTT
TRBJ2-7 | TRBV11-2 | 19 | NA | NA | CASSLGRARPGYSSYEQYF | TGTGCCAGCAGCTTAGGACGGGCTAGACCGGGGTACAGCTCCTACGAGCAGTACTTC
TRBJ2-1 | TRBV27 | 12 | NA | NA | CASSLADNEQFF | TGTGCCAGCAGTTTAGCGGACAATGAGCAGTTCTTC
TRBJ2-2 | TRBV20-1 | 11 | NA | few | CSASSPGELFF | TGCAGTGCTAGTAGCCCCGGGGAGCTGTTTTTT
TRBJ1-5 | TRBV19 | 15 | TRBD1 | NA | CASSMIPGGGQPQHF | TGTGCCAGTAGTATGATCCCAGGGGGCGGTCAGCCCCAGCATTTT
TRBJ2-7 | TRBV4-1 | 16 | NA | once | CASSQVPGWTTYEQYF | TGCGCCAGCAGCCAAGTGCCGGGATGGACTACCTACGAGCAGTACTTC
TRBJ1-1 | TRBV5-1 | 19 | NA | NA | CASSLTLRGAAGPWAEAFF | TGCGCCAGCAGCCTCACTCTCCGCGGGGCCGCAGGACCCTGGGCTGAAGCTTTCTTT
TRBJ2-7 | TRBV18 | 19 | TRBD2 | NA | CASSPWSLAGVKSSYEQYF | TGTGCCAGCTCACCATGGTCCTTAGCGGGAGTCAAATCTTCCTACGAGCAGTACTTC
TRBJ2-3 | TRBV10-3 | 18 | TRBD2 | NA | CAISGLAGGTTPTDTQYF | TGTGCCATCAGTGGACTAGCGGGGGGTACTACCCCCACAGATACGCAGTATTTT
TRBJ1-5 | TRBV5-4 | 15 | NA | NA | CASSNYREPGQPQHF | TGTGCCAGCAGCAATTACAGGGAGCCGGGGCAGCCCCAGCATTTT
TRBJ1-6 | TRBV5-1 | 13 | TRBD1 | NA | CASSVEDRSPLHF | TGCGCCAGCAGCGTCGAGGACAGGTCACCCCTCCACTTT
TRBJ2-5 | TRBV30 | 13 | NA | once | CAWSSLAPETQYF | TGTGCCTGGAGCTCTCTAGCCCCTGAGACCCAGTACTTC
TRBJ2-1 | TRBV2 | 13 | TRBD2 | NA | CATTGGAYNEQFF | TGTGCCACTACGGGGGGGGCCTACAATGAGCAGTTCTTC
TRBJ1-4 | TRBV28 | 18 | TRBD1 | NA | CASSPTGTGVSSDEKLFF | TGTGCCAGCAGTCCGACCGGGACAGGGGTTAGTTCGGATGAAAAACTGTTTTTT
TRBJ1-6 | TRBV4-1 | 16 | NA | NA | CASSQTTRVYNSPLHF | TGCGCCAGCAGCCAAACGACCAGGGTGTATAATTCACCCCTCCACTTT
TRBJ2-7 | TRBV27 | 14 | TRBD2 | NA | CASSERGASYEQYF | TGTGCCAGCAGTGAGCGGGGGGCCTCCTACGAGCAGTACTTC
TRBJ2-7 | TRBV19 | 13 | NA | NA | CASSIWSSGEQYF | TGTGCCAGTAGTATCTGGTCAAGCGGAGAGCAGTACTTC
TRBJ2-7 | TRBV30 | 15 | TRBD1 | few | CAWGSRTGSSYEQYF | TGTGCCTGGGGCTCCCGGACAGGGAGCTCCTACGAGCAGTACTTC